The 24 T cell receptor beta chains in this list originate from one sample, sequenced in a study of T cells in Graves' hyperthyroidism and ophthalmopathy. Amplified TCR beta CDR3 regions derived from RNA transcripts. First-round RT-PCR with HTBI primers amplified the TCR CDR3 region. TCRdb ran MiXCR on the multiplex PCR reads and lists one entry per CDR3 protein. Among around 350,000 distinct CDR3 sequences listed, about a fifth were seen once. The sequencing input was blood. These TCRs come from a woman aged 18 to 35 with Graves' hyperthyroidism.

There are many counts of this clonotype. V and J are TRBV6-1 and TRBJ2-5; possibly TRBD1 for D (6 bases). V was pared by 0 bases and J by 2 bases, with 10 bases between. The germline V gene has CDR1 MNHNS and CDR2 SASEGT. There are 15 residues in the CDR3. The CDR3 DNA reads TGTGCCAGCAGTGAAGCGCTAGGACAGCAAGAGACCCAGTACTTC. Residues: CASSEALGQQETQYF.

This clonotype was observed many times. The genes are TRBV20-1 and TRBJ2-5; 12 positions match TRBD2. Germline lookup yields CDR1 DFQATT and CDR2 SNEGSKA (reference sequence). V lost 4 bases, J lost 5 bases, and 5 bases stayed unmatched. There are 14 residues in the CDR3. DNA of the CDR3: TGCAGTGCTACTAGCGGGGGGGCTTTGGAGACCCAGTACTTC. The encoded protein is CSATSGGALETQYF.

The rearrangement links TRBV5-1 to TRBJ2-2; D is unclear. This CDR3 region has 14 residues. V lost 0 bases to trimming and J lost 4 bases, with 7 bases between them. CDR1 is SGHRS and CDR2 is YFSETQ in the germline V gene. CDR3 coding DNA: TGCGCCAGCAGCTTGGTGTCGAGCACCGGGGAGCTGTTTTTT. Protein product: CASSLVSSTGELFF.

This clonotype was observed many times. The CDR3 sequence is CATSEQGQSVETQYF. For the CDR3, the DNA is TGTGCCACCAGTGAACAAGGTCAATCCGTGGAGACCCAGTACTTC. The chain combines TRBV24-1 with TRBJ2-5; D unresolved. Germline CDR1 reads KGHDR; CDR2 reads SFDVKD. This CDR3 is 15 amino acids long. The ends were cut back, 4 bases at V and 5 bases at J, with 16 bases in the middle.

This clonotype occurred many times. The genes are TRBV27 and TRBJ1-1; tentative D call: TRBD1 (6 bases). The CDR3 sequence is 15 residues long. The ends were cut back, 5 bases at V and 6 bases at J, with 19 bases in the middle. Germline CDR1 MNHEY, CDR2 SMNVEV (reference sequence). The CDR3 spells CASSPLSGVRPEAFF. The CDR3 nucleotides read TGTGCCAGCAGTCCCCTTTCAGGGGTTAGACCTGAAGCTTTCTTT.

This clonotype was seen repeatedly, ten times or more. The rearrangement uses TRBV15 and TRBJ1-6; D remains ambiguous. The CDR3 spans 15 residues. V was cut by 0 bases and J by 7 bases, with 10 bases left in between. Germline loops: CDR1 LNHNV, CDR2 YYDKDF (reference sequence). DNA of the CDR3: TGTGCCACCAGCAGAGACCCCAGCCGGAATTCACCCCTCCACTTT. The encoded protein is CATSRDPSRNSPLHF.

This clonotype was detected ten times or more. CDR3 coding DNA: TGTGCCAGCAGGGACCGTCACGGGCCGAACACTGAAGCTTTCTTT. Its protein is CASRDRHGPNTEAFF. This chain uses TRBV6-1 with TRBJ1-1, with D unresolved. The CDR3 has 15 residues. CDR1 is MNHNS and CDR2 is SASEGT in the germline V gene. V shed 6 bases and J shed 1 base, with 15 bases lying between them.

This clonotype was seen at least ten times. The chain is built from TRBV11-2 and TRBJ2-5; D perhaps matches TRBD2 (5 bases). This CDR3 is 15 amino acids long. CDR1 and CDR2 (germline): SGHAT, FQNNGV. V lost 5 bases and J lost 7, with 20 bases in between. The DNA for the CDR3 is TGTGCCAGCAGCCCTCGGACTCGAGAGGATCCGACCCAGTACTTC. Translated, it gives CASSPRTREDPTQYF. Combining the CDR3 with reference TRBV11-2 and TRBJ2-5 gives the whole variable domain EAGVAQSPRYKIIEKRQSVAFWCNPISGHATLYWYQQILGQGPKLLIQFQNNGVVDDSQLPKDRFSAERLKGVDSTLKIQPAKLEDSAVYLCASSPRTREDPTQYFGPGTRLLVL.

This clonotype was picked up many times. The genes are TRBV6-5 and TRBJ2-7; perhaps TRBD1 as D (5 bases). V was shortened by 6 bases and J by 5 bases, with 11 bases between the two germline ends. Germline V gene sequence: CDR1 MNHEY, CDR2 SVGAGI. There are 12 residues in the CDR3. The CDR3 sequence: CASSQSGNEQYF. The CDR3 DNA is TGTGCCAGCAGCCAGTCAGGGAACGAGCAGTACTTC.

As for this clonotype: At one boundary the junction diverges from the germline segment, which might be a read error. This sequence joins TRBV2 and TRBJ1-2; D is possibly TRBD1 (5 bases). The length of the CDR3 is 14 residues. Germline values: CDR1 SNHLY, CDR2 FYNNEI. CDR3 amino acids: CASRPTGVNYGHTF. CDR3 nucleotide sequence: TGTGCCAGCAGGCCTACAGGAGTTAACTATGGCCACACCTTC.

About this clonotype itself: One junction end disagrees with the germline gene, perhaps due to a read error. This chain uses TRBV7-2 with TRBJ2-5; 7 bases are shared with TRBD2. The CDR3 totals 15 residues. The V gene's germline CDR1 is SGHTA and CDR2 FQGNSA. In DNA, the CDR3 is TGTGCCAGCAGCTTAGTGGGGGGGTACCAAGAGGCCCAGTACTTC. It encodes CASSLVGGYQEAQYF. The full variable domain, with the rest looked up from reference TRBV7-2 and TRBJ2-5, is GAGVSQSPSNKVTEKGKDVELRCDPISGHTALYWYRQSLGQGLEFLIYFQGNSAPDKSGLPSDRFSAERTGGSVSTLTIQRTQQEDSAVYLCASSLVGGYQEAQYFGPGTRLLVL.

This clonotype was seen ten or more times. The rearrangement links TRBV20-1 to TRBJ2-7; perhaps TRBD1 as D (5 bases). Per germline, CDR1 DFQATT and CDR2 SNEGSKA (reference sequence). The CDR3 runs to 11 residues. Trimming cost V 7 bases and J 3 bases, with 10 bases left between them. CDR3 sequence (DNA): TGCAGTGACAGGCCCAGCTACGAGCAGTACTTC. Translation: CSDRPSYEQYF.

Many counts were recorded for this clonotype. This rearrangement joins TRBV7-3 to TRBJ2-7, with D possibly being TRBD1 or TRBD2 (5 bases each). The germline V and J ends were trimmed by 5 bases and 0 bases, with 11 bases remaining between them. This CDR3 has 14 amino acids. Looked up from germline, CDR1 is SGHTA and CDR2 is FQGTGA. In DNA form, the CDR3 reads TGTGCCAGCAGCAGGGAGACAGCCTCCTACGAGCAGTACTTC. This sequence encodes CASSRETASYEQYF.

This clonotype appeared many times. The chain combines TRBV30 with TRBJ1-5, with 8 bases that match TRBD1. CDR3 length: 15 residues. The junction had 11 bases not matched to a gene; V was cut back by 4 bases and J by 6 bases. Germline assignment: CDR1 GTSNPN and CDR2 SVGIG (reference sequence). CDR3 coding DNA: TGTGCCTGGACCCCAAGGACAGGGATGGGTCAGCCCCAGCATTTT. Translating it yields CAWTPRTGMGQPQHF. Combining the CDR3 with reference TRBV30 and TRBJ1-5 gives the whole variable domain SQTIHQWPATLVQPVGSPLSLECTVEGTSNPNLYWYRQAAGRGLQLLFYSVGIGQISSEVPQNLSASRPQDRQFILSSKKLLLSDSGFYLCAWTPRTGMGQPQHFGDGTRLSIL.

This clonotype was recorded many times. The gene calls are TRBV29-1 and TRBJ1-1, with 10 bases fitting TRBD1. The ends lost 5 bases at V and 3 bases at J; junction bases unmatched: 6. Germline CDR1 reads SQVTM; CDR2 reads ANQGSEA. The CDR3 spans 14 residues. CDR3 bases: TGCAGCGTTAGACAGGGGGCGAAGTACACTGAAGCTTTCTTT. Protein product: CSVRQGAKYTEAFF.

The rearrangement uses TRBV4-1 and TRBJ2-2; tentatively, D is TRBD1 (6 bases). The CDR3 has 15 residues. Germline V lookup: CDR1 MGHRA, CDR2 YSYEKL. Trimming removed 2 bases at V and 6 bases at J, with 13 bases between. DNA of the CDR3: TGCGCCAGCAGCCAAATTGACAGGACTGCCGGGGAGCTGTTTTTT. Its translation is CASSQIDRTAGELFF.

The sample holds a few counts of this clonotype. V and J are TRBV5-1 and TRBJ1-1; a possible D gene is TRBD1 (5 bases). Germline assignment: CDR1 SGHRS and CDR2 YFSETQ. The CDR3 runs to 15 residues. Deletions cut 3 bases from V and 8 bases from J, with 20 bases between. The CDR3: CASSWSMTEPIEAFF. CDR3 nucleotide sequence: TGCGCCAGCAGCTGGTCCATGACAGAACCGATCGAAGCTTTCTTT.

This clonotype occurred many times. J is TRBJ1-1 and V is TRBV6-1; D might be TRBD1 (5 bases). Trimming stripped 8 bases from V and 3 bases from J, with 19 bases between. The CDR3 spans 15 residues. CDR1 is MNHNS, CDR2 SASEGT, per germline. The CDR3 reads CASQTFGGVYTEAFF. The CDR3 DNA reads as TGTGCCAGCCAAACCTTCGGGGGGGTCTACACTGAAGCTTTCTTT.

This clonotype was observed at least ten times. This rearrangement joins TRBV11-1 to TRBJ2-6; D may be TRBD1 (5 bases). The CDR3 consists of 19 residues. V lost 5 bases, J lost 2 bases, and 22 bases lay in between. The germline V gene has CDR1 SGHAT and CDR2 FQDESV (reference sequence). The CDR3 region is CASSTKPVVRATGANVLTF. DNA for the CDR3: TGTGCCAGCAGCACTAAACCGGTGGTCAGGGCGACTGGGGCCAACGTCCTGACTTTC. Based on the CDR3 plus reference TRBV11-1 and TRBJ2-6, the full variable domain is EAEVAQSPRYKITEKSQAVAFWCDPISGHATLYWYRQILGQGPELLVQFQDESVVDDSQLPKDRFSAERLKGVDSTLKIQPAELGDSAMYLCASSTKPVVRATGANVLTFGAGSRLTVL.

At least ten counts were recorded for this clonotype. The chain employs TRBV20-1 and TRBJ2-5; TRBD2 agrees at 7 bases. The CDR3 loop spans 14 amino acids. Losses at the gene ends were 6 bases for V and 0 bases for J; bases not matched to a gene: 7. Germline V gives CDR1 DFQATT, CDR2 SNEGSKA (reference sequence). The CDR3 loop reads CSAKRRGNQETQYF. In DNA form, the CDR3 reads TGCAGTGCAAAAAGGCGGGGGAACCAAGAGACCCAGTACTTC.

This clonotype was counted at least ten times. This sequence joins TRBV5-1 and TRBJ1-2, with TRBD1 identical over 8 bases. Germline V gene lookup returns CDR1 SGHRS and CDR2 YFSETQ. V lost 5 bases and J lost 11; bases outside the gene matches: 20. CDR3 length equals 16 residues. CDR3 amino acids: CASSSHSGQEIGYYTF. The CDR3 DNA reads TGCGCCAGCAGTTCTCACTCGGGACAGGAGATTGGCTATTACACCTTC. The full variable domain, with the rest looked up from reference TRBV5-1 and TRBJ1-2, is KAGVTQTPRYLIKTRGQQVTLSCSPISGHRSVSWYQQTPGQGLQFLFEYFSETQRNKGNFPGRFSGRQFSNSRSEMNVSTLELGDSALYLCASSSHSGQEIGYYTFGSGTRLTVV.

This clonotype occurred a few times. The CDR3, as DNA: TGTGCCAGTAGTGACGGTGTTGCTGGGGCCAACGTCCTGACTTTC. Translation gives CASSDGVAGANVLTF. This sequence joins TRBV19 and TRBJ2-6, with D uncertain. The CDR3 contains 15 residues. The ends were cut back, 5 bases at V and 2 bases at J, with 10 bases in the middle. Germline V lookup: CDR1 LNHDA, CDR2 SQIVND (reference sequence).

This clonotype was recorded at least ten times. The chain has TRBV28 and TRBJ1-2; TRBD1 agrees at 7 bases. This CDR3 is built from 13 residues. CDR1 and CDR2 (germline): MDHEN, SYDVKM. Losses at the gene ends were 8 bases for V and 4 bases for J; bases not matched to a gene: 7. CDR3 protein: CASGEAGGYGYTF. In DNA form, the CDR3 reads TGTGCCAGCGGAGAGGCAGGGGGCTATGGCTACACCTTC.

The chain carries TRBV12-3 or TRBV12-4 and TRBJ1-1, with 7 positions matching TRBD1. The CDR3 totals 15 residues. The ends lost 3 bases at V and 5 bases at J; junction bases unmatched: 9. Here the CDR3 reads CASSFGMTGSTEAFF. The CDR3 DNA reads TGTGCCAGCAGTTTTGGGATGACAGGGAGTACTGAAGCTTTCTTT.